These 13 T cell receptor beta chains share one sample of origin, sequenced in a study of blood T cells in healthy people across ages. Combining a sample-barcoded 5' primer with a J-beta primer mix, a second PCR ran for 7 to 11 cycles. One entry per CDR3 protein results from TCRdb running MiXCR on the 5' RACE reads. The sample lists under 1,100,000 distinct CDR3 sequences, about 25% seen once, with around 0.7% in the top ten. This sample was shared with a second study, whose subject was T cells of mothers and their children.

Sequencing was done on a sample of blood. These receptors all stem from a girl aged 2 to 9 in good health.

The chain couples TRBV4-3 to TRBJ2-1; TRBD2 agrees at 7 bases. This CDR3 region has 16 residues. V lost 0 bases to trimming and J lost 5 bases; unmatched junction nucleotides: 7. Germline lookup yields CDR1 LGHNA and CDR2 YSLEER. The CDR3 spells CASSQEPAGLDNEQFF. The DNA for the CDR3 is TGCGCCAGCAGCCAAGAGCCAGCGGGACTCGACAATGAGCAGTTCTTC.

The chain has TRBV12-3 or TRBV12-4 and TRBJ2-5, with D unclear. The length of the CDR3 is 14 residues. The V end lost 2 bases, the J end lost 4 bases, and 11 bases lay between the germline ends. The CDR3 loop reads CASSLSSIGETQYF. The CDR3 DNA reads TGTGCCAGCAGTTTAAGTTCTATCGGAGAGACCCAGTACTTC.

The rearrangement uses TRBV7-3 and TRBJ1-1; 9 bases agree with TRBD1. Trimming at V came to 3 bases and at J to 11 bases, leaving 7 bases not matched to a gene. In germline, CDR1 is SGHTA, CDR2 FQGTGA. The CDR3 extends over 13 amino acids. The CDR3 protein is CASSFEQGALAFF. The CDR3 nucleotides read TGTGCCAGCAGCTTTGAACAGGGGGCTCTGGCTTTCTTT.

The chain couples TRBV28 to TRBJ1-1, with D possibly being TRBD1 (5 bases). V was cut by 3 bases and J by 1 base, with 15 bases left in between. This CDR3 region has 16 residues. In germline, CDR1 is MDHEN, CDR2 SYDVKM. The CDR3 nucleotides are TGTGCCAGCAGTTTTAGAGCAGGGATACCGAACACTGAAGCTTTCTTT. It specifies CASSFRAGIPNTEAFF.

This clonotype appeared a few times. This chain links TRBV3-1 with TRBJ2-1; 14 nucleotides align to TRBD2. The CDR3 is made up of 14 amino acids. V dropped 5 bases and J dropped 10; count of bases not matched to a gene: 4. Germline values: CDR1 LGHDT, CDR2 YNNKEL (reference sequence). The chain's CDR3 is CASSRLAGGPEQFF. In nucleotides, the CDR3 is TGTGCCAGCAGCAGACTAGCGGGAGGGCCGGAGCAGTTCTTC.

The chain is built from TRBV19 and TRBJ2-7; D may be TRBD2 (6 bases). Trimming took 3 bases from V and 5 from J, leaving 11 bases between them. The CDR3 spans 13 residues. Germline-derived CDR1 and CDR2 are LNHDA and SQIVND (reference sequence). CDR3 amino acids: CASSMMGGNEQYF. The DNA for the CDR3 is TGTGCCAGTAGTATGATGGGGGGTAACGAGCAGTACTTC.

The J gene is TRBJ2-5, the V gene TRBV4-3; possibly TRBD2 for D (5 bases). Germline V lookup: CDR1 LGHNA, CDR2 YSLEER. The V end lost 4 bases, the J end lost 7 bases, and 13 bases lay between the germline ends. The CDR3 sequence is 13 residues long. CDR3 region: CASSLDSSRTQYF. The CDR3 nucleotides read TGCGCCAGCAGCCTCGACTCTAGCCGGACCCAGTACTTC.

The genes are TRBV6-1 and TRBJ2-7; D not certain. V lost 2 bases to trimming and J lost 2 bases, with 10 bases between them. The CDR3 is 14 residues long. Germline V gene lookup returns CDR1 MNHNS and CDR2 SASEGT. CDR3 DNA: TGTGCCAGCAGTGAAATAGTCCGGGCCTACGAGCAGTACTTC. This sequence encodes CASSEIVRAYEQYF.

V and J are TRBV12-3 or TRBV12-4 and TRBJ2-1, with a tentative D call TRBD2 (6 bases). The CDR3 sequence is 17 residues long. V lost 0 bases and J lost 9, with 21 bases in between. CDR3 residues: CASSLALSETRWGEQFF. CDR3 nucleotide sequence: TGTGCCAGCAGTTTAGCGTTGTCAGAGACTAGATGGGGTGAGCAGTTCTTC.

This clonotype was picked up a small number of times. The J gene is TRBJ1-1, the V gene TRBV5-5; tentatively, D is TRBD1 (5 bases). The CDR3 spans 17 residues. V lost 1 base, J lost 0 bases, and 16 bases lay in between. Germline V gives CDR1 SGHKS, CDR2 YYEKEE (reference sequence). This CDR3 is CASSLSFGGVMNTEAFF. For the CDR3, the DNA is TGTGCCAGCAGCTTGAGTTTCGGGGGGGTAATGAACACTGAAGCTTTCTTT.

The V and J genes are TRBV29-1 and TRBJ2-7; D unclear. CDR3 length: 14 amino acids. Germline loops: CDR1 SQVTM, CDR2 ANQGSEA. V was shortened by 4 bases and J by 3 bases, with 16 bases between the two germline ends. Here the CDR3 reads CSVVGVGFGYEQYF. The CDR3 nucleotides read TGCAGCGTTGTAGGAGTTGGGTTTGGCTACGAGCAGTACTTC.

In this sample, this clonotype turned up a few times. This chain links TRBV6-2 or TRBV6-3 with TRBJ1-6; unclear D gene. Per the germline V gene, CDR1 is MNHEY and CDR2 is SVGEGT. The CDR3 sequence is 13 residues long. Trimming shortened V by 9 bases and J by 10 bases, and 16 bases separated the two germline ends. The CDR3 DNA follows: TGTGCCAGAGGACCTTTAACCGACTCACCCCTCCACTTT. Amino acid sequence: CARGPLTDSPLHF.

In its sample, this clonotype was seen many times. V gene TRBV5-1 combines with J gene TRBJ2-3; D is possibly TRBD2 (5 bases). Germline V gene data show CDR1 as SGHRS and CDR2 as YFSETQ. V was cut by 4 bases and J by 6 bases, with 15 bases left in between. The CDR3 consists of 14 residues. The CDR3: CASSPPDGEDTQYF. Here the CDR3 DNA reads TGCGCCAGCAGCCCCCCGGACGGGGAGGATACGCAGTATTTT.